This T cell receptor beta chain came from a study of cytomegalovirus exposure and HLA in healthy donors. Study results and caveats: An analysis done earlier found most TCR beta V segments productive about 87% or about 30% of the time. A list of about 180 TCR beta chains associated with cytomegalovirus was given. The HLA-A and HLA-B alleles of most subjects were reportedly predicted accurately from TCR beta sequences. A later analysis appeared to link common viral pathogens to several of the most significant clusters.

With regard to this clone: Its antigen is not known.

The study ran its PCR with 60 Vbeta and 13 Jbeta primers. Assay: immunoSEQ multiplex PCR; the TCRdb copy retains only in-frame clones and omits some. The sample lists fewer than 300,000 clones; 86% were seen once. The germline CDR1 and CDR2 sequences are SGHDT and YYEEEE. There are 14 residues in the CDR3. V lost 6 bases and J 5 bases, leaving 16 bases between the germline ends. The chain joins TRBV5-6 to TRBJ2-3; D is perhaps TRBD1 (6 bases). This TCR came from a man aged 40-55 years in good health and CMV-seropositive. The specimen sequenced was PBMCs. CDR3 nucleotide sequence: TGTGCCAGCACTACAGGGCCCGCGGAAGATACGCAGTATTTT. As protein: CASTTGPAEDTQYF. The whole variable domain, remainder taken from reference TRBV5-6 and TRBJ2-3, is DAGVTQSPTHLIKTRGQQVTLRCSPKSGHDTVSWYQQALGQGPQFIFQYYEEEERQRGNFPDRFSGHQFPNYSSELNVNALLLGDSALYLCASTTGPAEDTQYFGPGTRLTVL.